This T cell receptor (beta chain) originates from a study of blood T cell repertoires in COVID-19. Across the whole study: PBMCs, B-cell-depleted T cells, or T cells provided the cDNA or gDNA that made up the material.

Germline values: CDR1 SGHNT, CDR2 YENEEA. V was pared by 2 bases and J by 2 bases, with 6 bases between. The CDR3 loop spans 13 amino acids. Authors' analysis steps: Amplification from reference gene primers served as the basis for estimated nucleated cell counts. The assay was immunoSEQ multiplex PCR, and TCRdb's table has in-frame clones only and misses some. That table gives V, J and clone size, and the DNA gave D and trimming. The sample carries more than 10,000 clones, roughly 90% recorded once. The V and J genes are TRBV11-3 and TRBJ1-1; D remains ambiguous. The sequence came from a human donor in a cohort sampled during active COVID-19. Material: peripheral blood. The CDR3 coding sequence is TGTGCCAGCAGCTTATCTGTTAACACTGAAGCTTTCTTT. This encodes CASSLSVNTEAFF. The whole variable domain, filled in from reference TRBV11-3 and TRBJ1-1, reads EAGVVQSPRYKIIEKKQPVAFWCNPISGHNTLYWYLQNLGQGPELLIRYENEEAVDDSQLPKDRFSAERLKGVDSTLKIQPAELGDSAVYLCASSLSVNTEAFFGQGTRLTVV.